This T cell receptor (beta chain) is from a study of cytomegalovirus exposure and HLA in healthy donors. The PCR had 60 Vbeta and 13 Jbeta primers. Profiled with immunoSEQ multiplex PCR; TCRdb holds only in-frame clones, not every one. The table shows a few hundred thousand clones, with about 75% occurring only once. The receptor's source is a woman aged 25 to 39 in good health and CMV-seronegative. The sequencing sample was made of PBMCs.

As DNA, the CDR3 is TGTGCCAGCAATCAGTTCTACGAGCAGTACTTC. Amino acid sequence: CASNQFYEQYF. V and J are TRBV6-1 and TRBJ2-7, with unresolved D. Trimming cost V 7 bases and J 3 bases, with 7 bases left between them. The CDR3 sequence is 11 residues long. Germline V gives CDR1 MNHNS, CDR2 SASEGT.